This TCR beta chain is drawn from a study of spatial heterogeneity in lung cancer. Trimming removed 0 bases at V and 6 bases at J, with 8 bases between. Looked up from germline, CDR1 is SEHNR and CDR2 is FQNEAQ (reference sequence). This CDR3 region has 13 residues. Every individual TCR cDNA molecule carried its own unique molecular identifier, which allowed correction of PCR and sequencing errors. TCRdb itself ran the 5' RACE reads through MiXCR, one entry per CDR3 protein. Of approximately 92,000 distinct CDR3 sequences in the sample, 12% were seen once. Time point of the sample: sample taken at primary tumor resection. Around 70 TRACERx patients with early, untreated non-small cell lung cancer donated samples.

Specimen: PBMCs, collected at surgery. V is TRBV7-9 and J is TRBJ2-5; D unresolved. The source is a male donor with early-stage non-small cell lung cancer. CDR3 protein: CASSLAGSQTQYF. Here the CDR3 DNA reads TGTGCCAGCAGCTTAGCGGGCAGCCAGACCCAGTACTTC.